These 20 T cell receptor beta chains came from one sample sequenced in a study of blood T cell repertoires in COVID-19. Repertoires were generated with immunoSEQ multiplex PCR, while TCRdb's copy carries only in-frame clones and drops some. This repertoire shows hundreds of thousands of clones, 90% found once; its top ten account for approximately 1.5%. Source material: PBMCs or T cells enriched from blood (not recorded which). The receptors shown here come from a woman between 18 and 30 years old with acute COVID-19.

The chain joins TRBV25-1 to TRBJ2-5, with 7 bases identical to TRBD2. The germline CDR1 and CDR2 sequences are MGHDK and SYGVNS. The CDR3 extends over 13 amino acids. The V gene end was trimmed by 8 bases and the J gene end by 5 bases; junction bases not matched to a gene: 8. The CDR3 sequence: CASGGRGGETQYF. The CDR3 nucleotides read TGTGCCAGCGGGGGGAGGGGCGGGGAGACCCAGTACTTC.

The chain is built from TRBV28 and TRBJ2-1, with TRBD2 matching over 8 bases. CDR3 length: 16 amino acids. V shed 2 bases, J shed 6 bases, and the junction held 9 bases outside the gene matches. CDR1 MDHEN and CDR2 SYDVKM come from the germline V gene. DNA for the CDR3: TGTGCCAGCAGTTTAAAAGTTAGCGGGAATACCAATGAGCAGTTCTTC. Its protein is CASSLKVSGNTNEQFF.

This clone was seen a few times. The chain has TRBV15 and TRBJ1-4; 7 bases agree with TRBD1. The CDR3 runs to 17 residues. J was trimmed by 12 bases and V by 3 bases; bases with no gene match: 19. The germline CDR1 and CDR2 sequences are LNHNV and YYDKDF (reference sequence). The CDR3 nucleotides are TGTGCCACCAGCAGCCGCCCCAAAGGGACAGCCCCTGGGCAACTGTTTTTT. Protein product: CATSSRPKGTAPGQLFF.

This chain links TRBV5-1 with TRBJ2-2, with D possibly TRBD2 on 6 matching bases. The germline V gene encodes CDR1 SGHRS and CDR2 YFSETQ. Trimming took 4 bases from V and 0 from J, leaving 13 bases between them. The CDR3 runs 16 residues. The CDR3 DNA sequence: TGCGCCAGCAGCGCGGGGCCGGGTTCGAACACCGGGGAGCTGTTTTTT. Translating gives CASSAGPGSNTGELFF.

The chain couples TRBV15 to TRBJ2-5; 9 positions match TRBD1. In germline, CDR1 is LNHNV, CDR2 YYDKDF (reference sequence). This CDR3 has 16 residues. J gave up 5 bases and V 7 bases, and 14 bases lay outside the gene matches. The CDR3 DNA reads as TGTGCCACCACCCGGACAGGGGCGGGATTCGGGGAGACCCAGTACTTC. This sequence encodes CATTRTGAGFGETQYF.

J is TRBJ1-4 and V is TRBV19; 7 bases agree with TRBD1. The germline CDR1 and CDR2 sequences are LNHDA and SQIVND (reference sequence). With 8 bases clipped from V and 3 bases from J, the junction kept 3 bases outside the gene matches. The CDR3 has 13 residues. This CDR3 is CASRDSSNEKLFF. For the CDR3, the DNA is TGTGCCAGTCGGGACAGCTCTAATGAAAAACTGTTTTTT.

The chain combines TRBV5-4 with TRBJ1-6; 10 positions match TRBD1. There are 18 residues in the CDR3. The V gene's germline CDR1 is SGHNT and CDR2 YYREEE (reference sequence). The junction had 9 bases not matched to a gene; V was cut back by 0 bases and J by 6 bases. DNA for the CDR3: TGTGCCAGCAGCTTGGTGACAGGGGGCTCGCTACCTAATTCACCCCTCCACTTT. Its translation is CASSLVTGGSLPNSPLHF.

The CDR3 DNA follows: TGTGCCAGCAGCTTAGCTGCAGGGAAGGCCAAAAACATTCAGTACTTC. This translates into CASSLAAGKAKNIQYF. The chain has TRBV11-2 and TRBJ2-4, with D possibly matching TRBD1 (5 bases). Trimming removed 1 base at V and 1 base at J, with 11 bases between. The CDR3 is 16 amino acids. The V gene's germline CDR1 is SGHAT and CDR2 FQNNGV.

The chain combines TRBV7-2 with TRBJ2-7; D possibly corresponds to TRBD2 (5 bases). Germline values: CDR1 SGHTA, CDR2 FQGNSA. The CDR3 sequence is 15 residues long. Trimming took 5 bases from V and 3 from J, leaving 17 bases between them. The CDR3 here is CASSLGGRTRYEQYF. In nucleotides, the CDR3 is TGTGCCAGCAGCCTAGGTGGCCGGACTCGCTACGAGCAGTACTTC.

The gene calls are TRBV6-5 and TRBJ2-1; 9 bases are shared with TRBD2. The trim removed 2 bases at V and 7 bases at J, leaving 6 bases unmatched. The germline V gene encodes CDR1 MNHEY and CDR2 SVGAGI. The CDR3 has 15 amino acids. CDR3 sequence (DNA): TGTGCCAGCAGTTACGCGGGAGGGCCGTCTAATGAGCAGTTCTTC. Translation gives CASSYAGGPSNEQFF.

The V gene is TRBV24-1, the J gene TRBJ2-5, with 8 bases aligning to TRBD2. Germline CDR1 reads KGHDR; CDR2 reads SFDVKD. V shed 7 bases, J shed 0 bases, and the junction held 9 bases outside the gene matches. The length of the CDR3 is 16 residues. Written as DNA, the CDR3 is TGTGCCACCAGAATCTGGGAACTAGCGGACCAAGAGACCCAGTACTTC. It yields the protein CATRIWELADQETQYF.

The chain joins TRBV6-5 to TRBJ2-3; TRBD2 matches 12 bases. Germline CDR1 and CDR2: MNHEY and SVGAGI. This CDR3 comprises 15 residues. J gave up 1 base and V 6 bases, and 2 bases lay outside the gene matches. This CDR3 reads CASRRLAGGTDTQYF. Here the CDR3 DNA reads TGTGCCAGCAGACGACTAGCGGGAGGCACAGATACGCAGTATTTT.

CDR3 nucleotides: TGTGCCAGCAGGAACCGGGACTATTCCAACAATGAGCAGTTCTTC. Its translation is CASRNRDYSNNEQFF. This rearrangement joins TRBV6-6 to TRBJ2-1, with TRBD2 matching over 7 bases. The ends lost 6 bases at V and 5 bases at J; junction bases unmatched: 10. The CDR3 runs to 15 residues. The V gene's germline CDR1 is MNHNY and CDR2 SVGAGI (reference sequence).

This clone has just one count. The chain is built from TRBV4-1 and TRBJ2-7; TRBD2 matches at 8 bases. The CDR3 has 18 residues. Trimming removed 1 base from V and 0 bases from J; junction bases left unmatched: 11. Germline CDR1 is MGHRA and CDR2 is YSYEKL. The CDR3 DNA sequence: TGCGCCAGCAGCCAAGGGCTCTTAACAAGCGGGAGCTCCTACGAGCAGTACTTC. Its translation: CASSQGLLTSGSSYEQYF.

CDR3 coding DNA: TGCGCCAGCAGCAAACCGGGACAGGTTAATGAAAAACTGTTTTTT. Translating it yields CASSKPGQVNEKLFF. This chain uses TRBV4-1 with TRBJ1-4; 8 positions agree with TRBD1. CDR1 is MGHRA, CDR2 YSYEKL, per germline. The CDR3 has 15 residues. V was clipped by 5 bases and J by 4 bases; unmatched bases: 6.

V and J are TRBV6-2 or TRBV6-3 and TRBJ2-5, with 8 bases that match TRBD2. This CDR3 spans 14 amino acids. The V gene end was trimmed by 6 bases and the J gene end by 5 bases; junction bases not matched to a gene: 8. CDR1 and CDR2 (germline): MNHEY, SVGEGT. The DNA for the CDR3 is TGTGCCAGCAGCCAGACTAGCGAAGCGGAGACCCAGTACTTC. As protein: CASSQTSEAETQYF.

J is TRBJ1-3 and V is TRBV30, with 8 bases matching TRBD1. The V segment lost 3 bases and the J segment 0 bases; nucleotides outside the gene matches: 4. This CDR3 has 15 amino acids. The germline gives CDR1 GTSNPN, CDR2 SVGIG (reference sequence). The CDR3 nucleotides read TGTGCCTGGAGAATTACAGGGGGCTCTGGAAACACCATATATTTT. Its translation: CAWRITGGSGNTIYF.

The CDR3 region is CASINTGEEQYF. Here the CDR3 DNA reads TGTGCCAGCATTAACACGGGGGAAGAGCAGTACTTC. The chain recombines TRBV2 with TRBJ2-7, with D possibly TRBD2 on 6 matching bases. There are 12 residues in the CDR3. V dropped 7 bases and J dropped 7 bases, with 14 bases sitting between them. CDR1 and CDR2 (germline): SNHLY, FYNNEI. Full variable domain (missing parts from reference TRBV2 and TRBJ2-7): EPEVTQTPSHQVTQMGQEVILRCVPISNHLYFYWYRQILGQKVEFLVSFYNNEISEKSEIFDDQFSVERPDGSNFTLKIRSTKLEDSAMYFCASINTGEEQYFGPGTRLTVT.

The chain joins TRBV5-8 to TRBJ2-5; D perhaps matches TRBD1 (6 bases). The CDR3 consists of 16 residues. CDR1 and CDR2 from the germline V gene are SGHTS and YDEGEE. Trimming cost V 0 bases and J 2 bases, with 14 bases left between them. CDR3 nucleotide sequence: TGTGCCAGCAGCTTGGAGATCAGGGGTTATCAAGAGACCCAGTACTTC. Translating it yields CASSLEIRGYQETQYF. Using reference TRBV5-8 and TRBJ2-5 for the parts outside the CDR3, the full variable domain is EAGVTQSPTHLIKTRGQQATLRCSPISGHTSVYWYQQALGLGLQFLLWYDEGEERNRGNFPPRFSGRQFPNYSSELNVNALELEDSALYLCASSLEIRGYQETQYFGPGTRLLVL.

The V call is TRBV28, the J call TRBJ1-2; the match to TRBD1 covers 8 bases. This CDR3 is 14 amino acids long. The trim removed 5 bases at V and 5 bases at J, leaving 7 bases unmatched. The germline V gene has CDR1 MDHEN and CDR2 SYDVKM. CDR3 region: CASSAGTGLYGYTF. The CDR3 DNA follows: TGTGCCAGCAGTGCCGGGACAGGCCTATATGGCTACACCTTC.